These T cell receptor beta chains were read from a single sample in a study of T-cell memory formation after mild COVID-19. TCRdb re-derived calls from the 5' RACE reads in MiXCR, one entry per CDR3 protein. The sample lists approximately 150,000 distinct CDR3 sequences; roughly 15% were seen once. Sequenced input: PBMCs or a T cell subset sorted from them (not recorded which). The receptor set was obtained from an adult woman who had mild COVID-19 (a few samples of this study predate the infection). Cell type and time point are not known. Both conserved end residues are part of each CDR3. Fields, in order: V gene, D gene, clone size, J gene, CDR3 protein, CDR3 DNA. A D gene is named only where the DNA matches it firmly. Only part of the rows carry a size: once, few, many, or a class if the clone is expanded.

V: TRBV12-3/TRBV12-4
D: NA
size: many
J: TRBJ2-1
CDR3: CASSASWDEQFF
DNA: TGTGCCAGCAGTGCTAGTTGGGATGAGCAGTTCTTC

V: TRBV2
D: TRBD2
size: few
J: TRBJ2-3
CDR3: CASRPQSGNSADTQYF
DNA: TGTGCCAGCCGCCCCCAAAGCGGGAATAGCGCAGATACGCAGTATTTT

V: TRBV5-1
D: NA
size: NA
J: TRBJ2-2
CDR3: CASSLAYHTGELFF
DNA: TGCGCCAGCAGCTTGGCCTATCACACCGGGGAGCTGTTTTTT

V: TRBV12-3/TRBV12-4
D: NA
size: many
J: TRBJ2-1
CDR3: CASSFGIKENEQFF
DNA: TGTGCCAGCAGTTTCGGGATAAAGGAGAATGAGCAGTTCTTC

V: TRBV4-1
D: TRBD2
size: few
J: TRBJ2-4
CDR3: CASSQGLAGGLAKNIQYF
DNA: TGCGCCAGCAGCCAGGGACTAGCGGGGGGCCTAGCCAAAAACATTCAGTACTTC

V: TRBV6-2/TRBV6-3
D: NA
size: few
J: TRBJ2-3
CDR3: CASNILGTDTQYF
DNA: TGTGCCAGCAACATCCTGGGCACAGATACGCAGTATTTT

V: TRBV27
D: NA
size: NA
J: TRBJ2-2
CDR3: CASSLRRGSVYVGATGELFF
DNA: TGTGCCAGCAGTCTCCGCCGAGGTTCGGTGTATGTGGGGGCTACCGGGGAGCTGTTTTTT

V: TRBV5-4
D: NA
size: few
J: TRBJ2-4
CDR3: CASSLGSAKNIQYF
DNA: TGTGCCAGCAGCTTGGGTAGCGCCAAAAACATTCAGTACTTC

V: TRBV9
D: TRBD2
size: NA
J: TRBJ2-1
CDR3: CASSHPTSGLHNEQFF
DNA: TGTGCCAGCAGCCATCCGACTAGCGGGTTACACAATGAGCAGTTCTTC

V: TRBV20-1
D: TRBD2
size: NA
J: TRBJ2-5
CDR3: CSAPGLAGETQYF
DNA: TGCAGTGCTCCCGGACTAGCAGGGGAGACCCAGTACTTC

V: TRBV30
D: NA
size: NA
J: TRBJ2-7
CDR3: CAWSVGLASPYEQYF
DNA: TGTGCCTGGAGTGTAGGGCTAGCTTCCCCCTACGAGCAGTACTTC

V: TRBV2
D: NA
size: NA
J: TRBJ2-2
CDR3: CASSVLWYTGELFF
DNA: TGTGCCAGCAGTGTCTTATGGTACACCGGGGAGCTGTTTTTT

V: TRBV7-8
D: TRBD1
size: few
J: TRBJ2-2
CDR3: CASSLDRGTGELFF
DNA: TGTGCCAGCAGCTTAGACAGGGGCACCGGGGAGCTGTTTTTT

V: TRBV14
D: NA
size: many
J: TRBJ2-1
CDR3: CASSQDLEDNEQFF
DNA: TGTGCCAGCAGCCAAGATCTTGAGGACAATGAGCAGTTCTTC

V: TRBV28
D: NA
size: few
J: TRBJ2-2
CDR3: CASSFREYRGTGELFF
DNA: TGTGCCAGCAGTTTTCGGGAGTACAGGGGCACCGGGGAGCTGTTTTTT

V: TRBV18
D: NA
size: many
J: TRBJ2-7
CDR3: CASSPPSGYEQYF
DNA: TGTGCCAGCTCACCACCGTCCGGGTACGAGCAGTACTTC

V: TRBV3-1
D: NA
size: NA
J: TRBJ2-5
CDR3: CASSQGVAAGETQYF
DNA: TGTGCCAGCAGCCAAGGGGTAGCGGCAGGAGAGACCCAGTACTTC

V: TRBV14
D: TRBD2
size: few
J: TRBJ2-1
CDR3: CASSQVRGSDEQFF
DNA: TGTGCCAGCAGCCAAGTCCGCGGGAGCGATGAGCAGTTCTTC

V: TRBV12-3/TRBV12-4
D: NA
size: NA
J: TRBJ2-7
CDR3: CASSFSSEQYF
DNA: TGTGCCAGCAGTTTCTCGAGCGAGCAGTACTTC

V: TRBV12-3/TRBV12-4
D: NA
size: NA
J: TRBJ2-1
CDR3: CASSPIGVGQFF
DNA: TGTGCCAGCAGTCCTATCGGGGTTGGGCAGTTCTTC

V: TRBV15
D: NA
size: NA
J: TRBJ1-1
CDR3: CATSSQTRNTEAFF
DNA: TGTGCCACCAGCAGCCAAACAAGAAACACTGAAGCTTTCTTT

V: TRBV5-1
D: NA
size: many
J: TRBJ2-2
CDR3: CASSTGHGVETGELFF
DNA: TGCGCCAGCAGCACCGGACATGGAGTTGAGACCGGGGAGCTGTTTTTT

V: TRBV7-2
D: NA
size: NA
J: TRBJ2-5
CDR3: CASSLGAVETQYF
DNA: TGTGCCAGCAGCTTAGGGGCCGTAGAGACCCAGTACTTC

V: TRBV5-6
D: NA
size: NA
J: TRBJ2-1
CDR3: CASSLGTHTYNEQFF
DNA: TGTGCCAGCAGCCTGGGTACCCACACGTACAATGAGCAGTTCTTC

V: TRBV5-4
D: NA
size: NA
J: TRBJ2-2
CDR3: CASSSTARELFF
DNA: TGTGCCAGCAGCTCTACCGCGAGGGAGCTGTTTTTT

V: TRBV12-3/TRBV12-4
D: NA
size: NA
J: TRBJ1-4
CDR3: CASSFGQEKLFF
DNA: TGTGCCAGCAGTTTCGGGCAAGAAAAACTGTTTTTT

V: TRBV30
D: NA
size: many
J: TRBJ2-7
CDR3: CACSPTGRSYEQYF
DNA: TGTGCCTGTTCCCCGACAGGTCGCTCCTACGAGCAGTACTTC